This T cell receptor (beta chain) was obtained from a study of CD8 T cells in Susac syndrome. Controls matched for sex and age were healthy donors. An input of about 0.45 to 1 ug of RNA was subjected to reverse transcription using random hexamers. TCRdb used MiXCR to reprocess the immunoSEQ multiplex PCR reads, holding one entry per CDR3 protein. Of fewer than 150,000 distinct CDR3 sequences listed, approximately 95% are singletons. Sequencing was done on a sample of CD8+ T cells from PBMCs. The TCR comes from a human donor in good health.

The CDR3 coding sequence is TGTGCCAGCAGCCTACCAACCGGGACAGGGTACTACGAGCAGTACTTC. Translation gives CASSLPTGTGYYEQYF. The chain couples TRBV5-6 to TRBJ2-7; TRBD1 aligns across 9 bases. Germline trimming cut 4 bases from V and 3 bases from J; bases unmatched to any gene: 11. CDR1 is SGHDT, CDR2 YYEEEE, per germline. CDR3 length equals 16 residues. The whole variable domain, remainder taken from reference TRBV5-6 and TRBJ2-7, is DAGVTQSPTHLIKTRGQQVTLRCSPKSGHDTVSWYQQALGQGPQFIFQYYEEEERQRGNFPDRFSGHQFPNYSSELNVNALLLGDSALYLCASSLPTGTGYYEQYFGPGTRLTVT.